A single sample gave rise to the 10 T cell receptor beta chains below, sequenced in a study of blood T cell repertoires in COVID-19 (dated by TCRdb to 2018 to 2021). Libraries were made using the immunoSEQ multiplex PCR assay. Entries here come from immuneACCESS through TCRdb and include only in-frame sequences with V and J called. Some clones fail to appear in such tables; in the studies checked, an unresolved V gene covers under half of the shortfall, and the cause of the remainder is unknown. In all, the sample holds approximately 300,000 clones, and 85% of those were seen once. The ten largest clones add up to approximately 3.8% of the sample. The sequenced sample consisted of peripheral blood. These receptors originate from a woman aged 50 to 65 with active or convalescent COVID-19.

The chain is built from TRBV2 and TRBJ1-5; D is unclear. The CDR3 consists of 13 residues. V shed 5 bases and J shed 3 bases, with 8 bases lying between them. Germline values: CDR1 SNHLY, CDR2 FYNNEI. The CDR3 is CASSTENNQPQHF. DNA for the CDR3: TGTGCCAGCAGTACAGAGAACAATCAGCCCCAGCATTTT.

The rearrangement joins TRBV5-1 to TRBJ2-3, with 7 bases that match TRBD2. CDR3 size: 17 residues. V was pared by 4 bases and J by 0 bases, with 11 bases of the junction left unmatched. In germline, CDR1 is SGHRS, CDR2 YFSETQ. As DNA, the CDR3 is TGCGCCAGCAGCCGCCGTACTAGCGCTGATAGCACAGATACGCAGTATTTT. Its translation is CASSRRTSADSTDTQYF.

This sequence joins TRBV29-1 and TRBJ1-2; the match to TRBD1 covers 9 bases. This CDR3 is built from 15 residues. Germline V gene sequence: CDR1 SQVTM, CDR2 ANQGSEA. V was pared by 5 bases and J by 4 bases, with 11 bases of the junction left unmatched. Here the CDR3 DNA reads TGCAGCGTTCCTTCTCACAGGGGGCGCCTCTATGGCTACACCTTC. It translates to CSVPSHRGRLYGYTF.

The J gene is TRBJ1-4, the V gene TRBV5-1, with TRBD1 matching over 8 bases. With V trimmed by 4 bases and J by 8 bases, 7 bases remained unmatched. Germline V gene sequence: CDR1 SGHRS, CDR2 YFSETQ. This CDR3 comprises 14 residues. CDR3: CASSQDRGDEKLFF. The CDR3 coding sequence is TGCGCCAGCAGCCAAGACAGGGGCGACGAAAAACTGTTTTTT.

The chain carries TRBV19 and TRBJ2-7; TRBD1 aligns across 9 bases. This CDR3 spans 15 amino acids. V was clipped by 2 bases and J by 0 bases; unmatched bases: 2. Looked up from germline, CDR1 is LNHDA and CDR2 is SQIVND (reference sequence). The CDR3 DNA reads TGTGCCAGTAGTATACGACAGGGGGGCTCCTACGAGCAGTACTTC. Translation: CASSIRQGGSYEQYF.

This sequence joins TRBV5-6 and TRBJ1-6; perhaps TRBD1 as D (5 bases). This CDR3 has 14 residues. In germline, CDR1 is SGHDT, CDR2 YYEEEE. V lost 2 bases, J lost 10 bases, and 13 bases lay in between. The CDR3 loop is CASSFRQGRSPLHF. The CDR3 DNA is TGTGCCAGCAGCTTTAGGCAGGGTAGATCACCCCTCCACTTT.

The chain has TRBV18 and TRBJ1-4; 11 bases are a match to TRBD1. The CDR3 has 19 amino acids. Per germline, CDR1 KGHSH and CDR2 LQKENI. Losses at the gene ends were 3 bases for V and 6 bases for J; bases not matched to a gene: 15. The CDR3 bases are TGTGCCAGCTCACCCCTCCGGGGACAGGGGGGGGGACCTTATGAAAAACTGTTTTTT. As protein: CASSPLRGQGGGPYEKLFF.

The V call is TRBV10-3, the J call TRBJ1-1; possibly TRBD1 for D (5 bases). Germline V gene data show CDR1 as ENHRY and CDR2 as SYGVKD. The germline V and J ends were trimmed by 0 bases and 6 bases, with 14 bases remaining between them. This CDR3 spans 15 amino acids. The CDR3 DNA reads TGTGCCATCAGTGAGTCGCCTGGGGCTGGGGCTGAAGCTTTCTTT. Its translation is CAISESPGAGAEAFF.

This rearrangement joins TRBV6-5 to TRBJ1-5; TRBD1 aligns across 8 bases. V lost 6 bases, J lost 5 bases, and 9 bases stayed unmatched. The CDR3 is 15 amino acids. Germline V lookup: CDR1 MNHEY, CDR2 SVGAGI. CDR3 coding DNA: TGTGCCAGCAGCCAGGACAGGGTGGGGGATCAGCCCCAGCATTTT. Its translation: CASSQDRVGDQPQHF.

The rearrangement links TRBV7-8 to TRBJ2-1; TRBD2 matches at 8 bases. CDR1 is SGHVS and CDR2 is FQNEAQ in the germline V gene. This CDR3 region has 12 residues. The V gene end was trimmed by 5 bases and the J gene end by 15 bases; junction bases not matched to a gene: 9. In DNA, the CDR3 is TGTGCCAGCAGCCGTGAAGCGGGAGTGCGGTTCTTC. This codes for CASSREAGVRFF.